These 15 T cell receptor beta chains were sequenced from one sample in a study of siplizumab effects on memory and regulatory T cells. Sequenced by immunoSEQ multiplex PCR; TCRdb stores in-frame clones only, minus some. Seen here are roughly 56,000 clones, more than 85% observed once, and the top ten hold roughly two fifths. The sequenced sample was CD8+ T cells sorted from blood. The receptor source for this set is a human donor in good health.

V gene TRBV29-1 combines with J gene TRBJ1-3; 9 nucleotides agree with TRBD1. The V segment lost 6 bases and the J segment 0 bases; nucleotides outside the gene matches: 3. The CDR3 is 14 amino acids. Germline loops: CDR1 SQVTM, CDR2 ANQGSEA. CDR3: CSVDRGSSGNTIYF. The CDR3, as DNA: TGCAGCGTAGACAGGGGGAGCTCTGGAAACACCATATATTTT. Using reference TRBV29-1 and TRBJ1-3 for the parts outside the CDR3, the full variable domain is SAVISQKPSRDICQRGTSLTIQCQVDSQVTMMFWYRQQPGQSLTLIATANQGSEATYESGFVIDKFPISRPNLTFSTLTVSNMSPEDSSIYLCSVDRGSSGNTIYFGEGSWLTVV.

J is TRBJ1-2 and V is TRBV10-3; the match to TRBD1 covers 7 bases. The germline V gene encodes CDR1 ENHRY and CDR2 SYGVKD. The CDR3 spans 13 residues. V was clipped by 6 bases and J by 8 bases; unmatched bases: 9. CDR3 sequence (DNA): TGTGCCATCAGAAACGACAGGGTAGGCGGCTACACCTTC. Residues: CAIRNDRVGGYTF.

The CDR3 loop reads CSAFPGTGLQETQYF. In nucleotides, the CDR3 is TGCAGCGCCTTCCCCGGGACAGGACTCCAAGAGACCCAGTACTTC. This chain connects TRBV29-1 to TRBJ2-5; TRBD1 matches 8 bases. Trimming cost V 7 bases and J 1 base; bases outside gene matches: 11. The CDR3 consists of 15 residues. CDR1 is SQVTM, CDR2 ANQGSEA, per germline.

CDR3 amino acids: CASSDADGYNEQFF. The CDR3 region has the DNA TGTGCCAGCAGTGACGCTGACGGATACAATGAGCAGTTCTTC. This rearrangement joins TRBV6-1 to TRBJ2-1; no clear D. Germline values: CDR1 MNHNS, CDR2 SASEGT. The CDR3 totals 14 residues. Trimming left V 3 bases short and J 4 bases short, with 10 bases between.

In this sample, this clone turned up a few times. The chain recombines TRBV2 with TRBJ1-1; D call uncertain. The CDR3 extends over 12 amino acids. CDR1 SNHLY and CDR2 FYNNEI come from the germline V gene. V dropped 7 bases and J dropped 1 base, with 7 bases sitting between them. This CDR3 reads CASNTWNTEAFF. The CDR3 DNA sequence: TGTGCCAGCAATACATGGAACACTGAAGCTTTCTTT.

This chain links TRBV5-8 with TRBJ2-3; TRBD2 aligns across 7 bases. V was pared by 1 base and J by 1 base, with 0 bases of the junction left unmatched. The CDR3 sequence is 14 residues long. CDR1 is SGHTS, CDR2 YDEGEE, per germline. The CDR3 protein is CASSLTSGTDTQYF. CDR3 bases: TGTGCCAGCAGCTTGACTAGCGGCACAGATACGCAGTATTTT.

The CDR3 bases are TGTGCCAGCGTTATTAAAGGGACAGCCCAAGAGACCCAGTACTTC. It is translated as CASVIKGTAQETQYF. This chain joins TRBV28 and TRBJ2-5, with 7 nucleotides matching TRBD1. CDR1 and CDR2 (germline): MDHEN, SYDVKM. The junction had 10 bases not matched to a gene; V was cut back by 8 bases and J by 1 base. The CDR3 is 15 amino acids.

The chain employs TRBV15 and TRBJ2-3; 15 bases align to TRBD2. Germline CDR1 LNHNV, CDR2 YYDKDF (reference sequence). The CDR3 contains 18 residues. The ends lost 5 bases at V and 4 bases at J; junction bases unmatched: 10. CDR3 sequence reads: CATSGGLAGGVRPDTQYF. In DNA form, the CDR3 reads TGTGCCACCAGCGGGGGACTAGCGGGGGGCGTTCGCCCAGATACGCAGTATTTT.

The V call is TRBV9, the J call TRBJ2-7; TRBD1 agrees at 9 bases. V trimming: 3 bases; J trimming: 3 bases; junction bases outside the gene matches: 7. CDR3 length equals 15 residues. Germline CDR1 is SGDLS and CDR2 is YYNGEE. For the CDR3, the DNA is TGTGCCAGCAGCGCGACCGGGACAGGGATCTACGAGCAGTACTTC. Protein sequence: CASSATGTGIYEQYF.

The chain is built from TRBV11-1 and TRBJ2-1; weak D call: TRBD2 (5 bases). From germline, CDR1 is SGHAT and CDR2 FQDESV (reference sequence). The CDR3 extends over 15 amino acids. The V end was cut by 5 bases, the J end by 0 bases, with 11 bases between. CDR3: CASSLTSDSYNEQFF. In DNA form, the CDR3 reads TGTGCCAGCAGCCTCACTAGTGACTCCTACAATGAGCAGTTCTTC.

With regard to this clone: The junction shows a germline mismatch at one end, possibly a read error. The genes are TRBV6-6 and TRBJ2-5, with D hard to call. The CDR3 contains 14 residues. Germline CDR1 is MNHNY and CDR2 is SVGAGI (reference sequence). In DNA, the CDR3 is TGTGCCAGCAGTTACGGGCAGGCCCAAGGGACCCAGTACTTC. Its translation: CASSYGQAQGTQYF.

This clone was seen a single time. The chain recombines TRBV4-3 with TRBJ1-2, with D hard to call. Germline CDR1 reads LGHNA; CDR2 reads YSLEER. The CDR3 length is 13 residues. Trimming cost V 3 bases and J 5 bases, with 10 bases left between them. The CDR3 sequence: CASSQSGGYGYTF. CDR3 nucleotides: TGCGCCAGCAGCCAGTCCGGTGGATATGGCTACACCTTC.

This chain connects TRBV5-6 to TRBJ2-3, with D tentatively TRBD1 or TRBD2 (5 bases each). V was trimmed by 3 bases and J by 3 bases, leaving 5 bases between them. The germline V gene has CDR1 SGHDT and CDR2 YYEEEE. CDR3 length: 12 amino acids. CDR3 loop: CASSWGTDTQYF. CDR3 DNA: TGTGCCAGCAGCTGGGGGACAGATACGCAGTATTTT.

This CDR3 is CASSLYLAAFYNEQFF. The CDR3 DNA reads TGTGCCAGCAGCTTGTATCTAGCGGCTTTTTACAATGAGCAGTTCTTC. V usage is TRBV7-2 and J usage is TRBJ2-1; 7 bases fit TRBD2. The CDR3 extends over 16 amino acids. Losses at the gene ends were 3 bases for V and 4 bases for J; bases not matched to a gene: 9. The germline V gene encodes CDR1 SGHTA and CDR2 FQGNSA. The full variable domain, its missing parts supplied by reference TRBV7-2 and TRBJ2-1, is GAGVSQSPSNKVTEKGKDVELRCDPISGHTALYWYRQSLGQGLEFLIYFQGNSAPDKSGLPSDRFSAERTGGSVSTLTIQRTQQEDSAVYLCASSLYLAAFYNEQFFGPGTRLTVL.

The J gene is TRBJ2-1, the V gene TRBV23-1; D ambiguous. TRBV23-1 qualifies as an ORF whose function is uncertain. The CDR3 is 19 residues long. The germline V and J ends were trimmed by 0 bases and 5 bases, with 23 bases remaining between them. In DNA form, the CDR3 reads TGCGCCAGCAGTCAATCGGGCAGGCAAAAGAACATGAGAGACAATGAGCAGTTCTTC. Translation: CASSQSGRQKNMRDNEQFF.